The 17 T cell receptor beta chains reported below all come from one sample, sequenced in a study of OX40 agonist ivuxolimab in advanced cancers. TCRdb's copy holds only in-frame clones and misses some; the assay was immunoSEQ multiplex PCR. The sample carries approximately 57,000 clones, 70% to 90% recorded once. The material was CD4+ or CD8+ T cells sorted from blood, obtained in a trial of the OX40 agonist ivuxolimab. Source of these receptors: an adult with an advanced solid tumor such as melanoma, head and neck, liver or kidney cancer.

This clone was counted once. This chain connects TRBV11-2 to TRBJ2-7, with D hard to call. The V gene's germline CDR1 is SGHAT and CDR2 FQNNGV. The V gene lost 8 bases and the J gene lost 0 bases, with 5 bases spanning the gap. This CDR3 has 11 amino acids. CDR3 sequence (DNA): TGTGCCAGCGGCCACTCCTACGAGCAGTACTTC. Amino acids: CASGHSYEQYF.

The chain recombines TRBV6-4 with TRBJ1-2; a weak D match, TRBD1 (5 bases). Germline assignment: CDR1 MRHNA and CDR2 SNTAGT. V lost 2 bases and J 0 bases, leaving 10 bases between the germline ends. The CDR3 is 15 residues long. The CDR3 bases are TGTGCCAGCAGTGACACGGGGCTATCTAACTATGGCTACACCTTC. As protein: CASSDTGLSNYGYTF.

V usage is TRBV11-3 and J usage is TRBJ2-7; 8 nucleotides align to TRBD1. V trimming: 3 bases; J trimming: 3 bases; junction bases outside the gene matches: 7. Germline V CDR1 and CDR2: SGHNT, YENEEA. The CDR3 runs to 15 residues. The CDR3 region is CASSFSGQGLYEQYF. The CDR3 DNA follows: TGTGCCAGCAGCTTTAGCGGACAGGGTCTCTACGAGCAGTACTTC.

The J gene is TRBJ2-7, the V gene TRBV14; 9 bases match TRBD1. From germline, CDR1 is SGHDN and CDR2 FVKESK. V trimming: 4 bases; J trimming: 5 bases; junction bases outside the gene matches: 6. The CDR3 covers 14 residues. CDR3 sequence reads: CASSPLDRGNEQYF. The CDR3 DNA is TGTGCCAGCAGCCCCTTGGACAGGGGAAACGAGCAGTACTTC.

The chain uses TRBV11-2 and TRBJ2-3, with a weak D call TRBD1 (6 bases). V gave up 3 bases and J gave up 3 bases, with 19 bases separating them. Germline V gene data show CDR1 as SGHAT and CDR2 as FQNNGV. CDR3 size: 17 residues. CDR3 sequence: CASSLDWGRIMTDTQYF. CDR3 bases: TGTGCCAGCAGCTTGGACTGGGGGCGGATAATGACAGATACGCAGTATTTT.

This clone was found once. The chain has TRBV5-1 and TRBJ2-2; no definite D call. V was shortened by 0 bases and J by 8 bases, with 11 bases between the two germline ends. CDR1 SGHRS and CDR2 YFSETQ come from the germline V gene. This CDR3 comprises 14 residues. CDR3 coding DNA: TGCGCCAGCAGCTTGGACCGGGTCGGAGGGGAGCTGTTTTTT. Amino acid sequence: CASSLDRVGGELFF.

The chain carries TRBV18 and TRBJ1-1, with D possibly matching TRBD1 (6 bases). CDR1 and CDR2 from the germline V gene are KGHSH and LQKENI. V was shortened by 5 bases and J by 4 bases, with 17 bases between the two germline ends. The CDR3 is made up of 15 amino acids. CDR3 residues: CASSSSRGEGTEAFF. The CDR3 bases are TGTGCCAGCTCATCGAGCAGGGGAGAGGGCACTGAAGCTTTCTTT.

The J gene is TRBJ1-2, the V gene TRBV13, with 10 nucleotides matching TRBD1. Germline V lookup: CDR1 PRHDT, CDR2 FYEKMQ (reference sequence). V was clipped by 6 bases and J by 6 bases; unmatched bases: 7. The CDR3 has 14 amino acids. The DNA for the CDR3 is TGTGCCAGCAGTCTCACGGGACAGGGGCATGGCTACACCTTC. Its translation is CASSLTGQGHGYTF.

The gene calls are TRBV4-2 and TRBJ2-7; 10 bases are a match to TRBD2. This CDR3 region has 15 residues. CDR1 and CDR2 (germline): LGHNA, YNFKEQ. The V gene end was trimmed by 0 bases and the J gene end by 7 bases; junction bases not matched to a gene: 6. The CDR3, as DNA: TGTGCCAGCAGCCAAGAAACTAGCGGGGAAGGTGAGCAGTACTTC. Protein: CASSQETSGEGEQYF.

The chain couples TRBV7-2 to TRBJ2-5, with D perhaps assigned TRBD1 or TRBD2 (5 bases each). The CDR3 spans 16 residues. Germline V gene lookup returns CDR1 SGHTA and CDR2 FQGNSA. Trimming left V 5 bases short and J 1 base short, with 17 bases between. CDR3 coding DNA: TGTGCCAGCAGCAACTCACTCGGGGCAGGCCAAGAGACCCAGTACTTC. This sequence encodes CASSNSLGAGQETQYF.

The chain has TRBV11-2 and TRBJ2-5; the D is unclear. Germline loops: CDR1 SGHAT, CDR2 FQNNGV. CDR3 size: 11 residues. V was pared by 5 bases and J by 5 bases, with 6 bases between. Here the CDR3 DNA reads TGTGCCAGCAGCCACCGGGAGACCCAGTACTTC. It codes for CASSHRETQYF.

The rearrangement uses TRBV29-1 and TRBJ2-7, with D uncertain. The V gene lost 4 bases and the J gene lost 2 bases, with 12 bases spanning the gap. This CDR3 contains 13 residues. CDR1 and CDR2 from the germline V gene are SQVTM and ANQGSEA. The CDR3 DNA reads TGCAGCGTTGTGCTCCACGGCACCTACGAGCAGTACTTC. This gives the protein CSVVLHGTYEQYF.

The chain links TRBV10-3 to TRBJ1-1, with D unclear. This CDR3 comprises 14 residues. Trimming took off 4 bases at V and 4 bases at J, with 13 bases between the two ends. Germline V gives CDR1 ENHRY, CDR2 SYGVKD. The CDR3 DNA sequence: TGTGCCATCAGTGGGGAGGGCGGGCGCACTGAAGCTTTCTTT. Translated, it gives CAISGEGGRTEAFF.

The genes are TRBV5-5 and TRBJ2-3; 13 nucleotides agree with TRBD2. The germline gives CDR1 SGHKS, CDR2 YYEKEE (reference sequence). CDR3 length: 15 residues. With V trimmed by 2 bases and J by 7 bases, 4 bases remained unmatched. Here the CDR3 DNA reads TGTGCCAGCAGCTTCCGGACTAGCGGGGGTTATACGCAGTATTTT. Protein: CASSFRTSGGYTQYF.

DNA for the CDR3: TGTGCCAGTAGTATAGTTGGCAGGGGAAACACTGAAGCTTTCTTT. Residues: CASSIVGRGNTEAFF. V and J are TRBV19 and TRBJ1-1; perhaps TRBD1 as D (6 bases). The CDR3 is 15 amino acids. Germline V gene lookup returns CDR1 LNHDA and CDR2 SQIVND (reference sequence). V lost 1 base and J lost 2, with 11 bases in between.

The V gene is TRBV19, the J gene TRBJ1-6; tentatively, D is TRBD1 (5 bases). V was cut by 1 base and J by 7 bases, with 11 bases left in between. Germline CDR1 is LNHDA and CDR2 is SQIVND (reference sequence). CDR3 size: 15 residues. The CDR3 sequence is CASSIGGTGNSPLHF. The CDR3 DNA reads as TGTGCCAGTAGTATAGGTGGGACGGGAAATTCACCCCTCCACTTT.

This clone was recorded only once. The chain couples TRBV5-6 to TRBJ1-2; D is possibly TRBD1 (5 bases). The CDR3 runs 15 residues. The germline CDR1 and CDR2 sequences are SGHDT and YYEEEE. With 0 bases removed from V and 2 bases from J, the gap between germline ends came to 11 bases. This chain's CDR3 is CASSLGRGVNYGYTF. CDR3 bases: TGTGCCAGCAGCTTGGGGCGGGGGGTAAACTATGGCTACACCTTC.